This T cell receptor beta chain came from a study of T-cell memory formation after mild COVID-19. In the study overall: Clusters of TCRs were largely donor specific.

5'RACE with constant-segment primers built TCRalpha and TCRbeta cDNA libraries with UMIs. One entry per CDR3 protein, called by TCRdb with MiXCR from the 5' RACE reads. Seen here are 470,000 or so distinct CDR3 sequences, 15% to 20% observed once, and the top ten hold around an eighth. This clonotype was seen a few times. What it binds is unknown. The study, taken as a whole, reports: There was a balanced CD4/CD8 profile in clones contracting day 15 to 85, and later expanders leaned CD4+. The appearance of some responding clones in pre-infection memory suggested that cross-reactive memory joined.

The trim removed 5 bases at V and 0 bases at J, leaving 6 bases unmatched. The germline V gene encodes CDR1 SGHAT and CDR2 FQNNGV. CDR3 size: 16 residues. Sequenced material: PBMCs or a T cell subset sorted from them (not recorded which). The genes are TRBV11-2 and TRBJ1-1; 10 bases map to TRBD1. The origin of this receptor is an adult woman who had mild COVID-19 (a few samples of this study predate the infection). Cell type and time point are not known. This chain's CDR3 is CASSRRTGGLNTEAFF. CDR3 DNA: TGTGCCAGCAGCCGCCGGACAGGGGGTCTGAACACTGAAGCTTTCTTT.